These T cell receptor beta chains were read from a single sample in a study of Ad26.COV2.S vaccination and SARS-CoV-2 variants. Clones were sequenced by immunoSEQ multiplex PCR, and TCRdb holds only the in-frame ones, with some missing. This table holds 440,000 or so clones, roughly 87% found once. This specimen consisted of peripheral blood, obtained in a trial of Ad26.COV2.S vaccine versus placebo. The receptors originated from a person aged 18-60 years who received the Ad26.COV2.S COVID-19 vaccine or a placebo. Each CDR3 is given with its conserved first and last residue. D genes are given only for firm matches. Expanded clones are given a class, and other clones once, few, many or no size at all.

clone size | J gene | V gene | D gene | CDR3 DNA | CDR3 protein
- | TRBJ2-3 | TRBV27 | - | TGTGCCAGCAGGACCCTGAGCACAGATACGCAGTATTTT | CASRTLSTDTQYF
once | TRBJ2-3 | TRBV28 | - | TGTGCCAGCAGTCTTGTAAGCCTCCCAGATACGCAGTATTTT | CASSLVSLPDTQYF
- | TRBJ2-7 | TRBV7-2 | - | TGTGCCAGCAGCTTAGCGTCCGCCTACGAGCAGTACTTC | CASSLASAYEQYF
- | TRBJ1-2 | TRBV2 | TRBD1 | TGTGCCAGCGGAGACAGGGCGAGATATGGCTACACCTTC | CASGDRARYGYTF
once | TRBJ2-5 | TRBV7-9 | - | TGTGCCAGCAGCGCGACTCTAGGACAGAAAGAGACCCAGTACTTC | CASSATLGQKETQYF
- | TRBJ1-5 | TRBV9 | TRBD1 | TGTGCCAGCAGCGCCGACAGGGATCAGCCCCAGCATTTT | CASSADRDQPQHF
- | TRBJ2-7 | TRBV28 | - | TGTGCCACCAAAGAGGGAACAGGGCCATACTACGAGCAGTACTTC | CATKEGTGPYYEQYF
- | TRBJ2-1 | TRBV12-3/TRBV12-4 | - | TGTGCCAGCAGTTTTAGGTCAGGTGAGCAGTTCTTC | CASSFRSGEQFF
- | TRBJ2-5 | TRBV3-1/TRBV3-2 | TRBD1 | TGTGCCAGCAGCCAAACACTACGGACAGGCGAAGAAGAGACCCAGTACTTC | CASSQTLRTGEEETQYF
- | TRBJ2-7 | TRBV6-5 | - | TGTGCCAGCAGTCAGGGACGGGCCAGCGAGCAGTACTTC | CASSQGRASEQYF
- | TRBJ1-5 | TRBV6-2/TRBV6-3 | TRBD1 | TGTGCCAGCAGCCGGGACAGGGTAGGTCAGCCCCAGCATTTT | CASSRDRVGQPQHF
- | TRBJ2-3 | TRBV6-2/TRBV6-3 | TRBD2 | TGTGCCAGCAGTTCCGGACTTATAGCGGGGGGTGGCACAGATACGCAGTATTTT | CASSSGLIAGGGTDTQYF
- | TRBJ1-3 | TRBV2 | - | TGTGCCAGCAGGATGGGCGGAAACTCTGGAAACACCATATATTTT | CASRMGGNSGNTIYF
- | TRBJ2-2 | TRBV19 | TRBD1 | TGTGCCAGTAAACCGGGACAGGGGGCTAGTTTTGGCACCGGGGAGCTGTTTTTT | CASKPGQGASFGTGELFF
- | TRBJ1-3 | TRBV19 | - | TGTGCCAGTAGTATCGATGGTACTACACTCTCTGGAAACACCATATATTTT | CASSIDGTTLSGNTIYF
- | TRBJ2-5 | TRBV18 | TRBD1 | TGTGCCAGCTCACCACGCGGGACAGGGCCCACGCCGACCCAGTACTTC | CASSPRGTGPTPTQYF
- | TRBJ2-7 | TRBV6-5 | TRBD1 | TGTGTTAGGACAGGGCGAACCTACGAGCAGTACTTC | CVRTGRTYEQYF
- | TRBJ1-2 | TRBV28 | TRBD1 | TGTGCCAGCAGCCCAGACAGGGGGGGCTATGGCTACACCTTC | CASSPDRGGYGYTF
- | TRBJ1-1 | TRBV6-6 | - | TGTGCCAGCAGTTACAGGGAAGCTTTCTTT | CASSYREAFF
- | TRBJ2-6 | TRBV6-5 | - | TGTGCCAGCAGGTCCCATTCTGGGGCCAACGTCCTGACTTTC | CASRSHSGANVLTF